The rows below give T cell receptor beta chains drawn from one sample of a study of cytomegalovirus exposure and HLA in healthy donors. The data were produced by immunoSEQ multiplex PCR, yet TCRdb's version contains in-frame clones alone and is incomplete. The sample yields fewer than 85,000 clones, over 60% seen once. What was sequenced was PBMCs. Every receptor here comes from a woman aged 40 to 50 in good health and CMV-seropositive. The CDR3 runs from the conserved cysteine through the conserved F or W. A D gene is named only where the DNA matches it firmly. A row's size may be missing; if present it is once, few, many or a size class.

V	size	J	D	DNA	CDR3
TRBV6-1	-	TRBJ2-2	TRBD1	TGTGCCAGCAACGACAGGGGGGGCACCGGGGAGCTGTTTTTT	CASNDRGGTGELFF
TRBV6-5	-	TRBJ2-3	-	TGTGCCAGCAGTTACTCCCACACAGATACGCAGTATTTT	CASSYSHTDTQYF
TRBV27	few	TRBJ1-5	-	TGTGCCAGCAGCTCCGAGGGAGCGAGGTGGGGCAATCAGCCCCAGCATTTT	CASSSEGARWGNQPQHF
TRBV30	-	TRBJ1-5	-	TGTGCCGTTGGGACAAGAAATCAGCCCCAGCATTTT	CAVGTRNQPQHF
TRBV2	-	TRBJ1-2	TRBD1	TGTGCCAGCAGGGGGCAGGGGGCACACCTTTATGGCTACACCTTC	CASRGQGAHLYGYTF
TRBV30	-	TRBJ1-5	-	TGTGCCTGGTCTCTTCCCTTCAGCAATCAGCCCCAGCATTTT	CAWSLPFSNQPQHF
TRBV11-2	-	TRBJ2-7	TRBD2	TGTGCCAGCAGCTTAGGGGGGTGGCGGACTAGCGGGGGTTCCTACGAGCAGTACTTC	CASSLGGWRTSGGSYEQYF
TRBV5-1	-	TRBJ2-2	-	TGCGCCAGCAGCCAGGGAACCAGTGATTACACCGGGGAGCTGTTTTTT	CASSQGTSDYTGELFF
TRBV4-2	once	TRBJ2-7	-	TGTGCCAGCAGCTCACACAGAGCCTACGAGCAGTACTTC	CASSSHRAYEQYF
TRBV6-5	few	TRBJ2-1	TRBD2	TGTGCCAGCAGTTACTGGTCTACTAGCGGGAGGGATGAGCAGTTCTTC	CASSYWSTSGRDEQFF
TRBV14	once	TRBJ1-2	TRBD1	TGTGCCAGCAGCCACCAACCCGGGACAGGCGCCTATGGCTACACCTTC	CASSHQPGTGAYGYTF
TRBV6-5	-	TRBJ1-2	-	TGTGCCAGCAGTTACTCGGGGGCGGTCAGTGGCTACACCTTC	CASSYSGAVSGYTF
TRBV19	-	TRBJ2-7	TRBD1	TGTGCCAGTAGTGCCGGGACAGGTAGCTCCTACGAGCAGTACTTC	CASSAGTGSSYEQYF
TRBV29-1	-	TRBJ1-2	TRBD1	TGCAGCGTTGAATTAGGGGGCAGGGGCTACACCTTC	CSVELGGRGYTF
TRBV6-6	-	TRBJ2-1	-	TGTGCCAGCAGTTTCGACTACACCGGCGATGAGCAGTTCTTC	CASSFDYTGDEQFF
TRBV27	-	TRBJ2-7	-	TGTGCCAGCAGTCCCTTGGGGGGCGAGCAGTACTTC	CASSPLGGEQYF
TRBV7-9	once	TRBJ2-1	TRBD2	TGTGCCAGCAGCGAACTAGCGCCCTCAATATACAATGAGCAGTTCTTC	CASSELAPSIYNEQFF
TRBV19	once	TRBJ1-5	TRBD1	TGTGCCAGTAGTTTATCAGGGACAGCTCAAAATCAGCCCCAGCATTTT	CASSLSGTAQNQPQHF
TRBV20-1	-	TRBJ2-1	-	TGCAGTGTCATGAGGGAGCGGCAGTTCTTC	CSVMRERQFF
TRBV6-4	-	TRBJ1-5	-	TGTGCCAGCACAGGGAGGGGCAATCAGCCCCAGCATTTT	CASTGRGNQPQHF
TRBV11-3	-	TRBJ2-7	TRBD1	TGTGCCAGCAGCCGAGGAGGGACAGGGGGCGACGAGCAGTACTTC	CASSRGGTGGDEQYF
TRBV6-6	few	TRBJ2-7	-	TGTGCCAGCAGCCCCGGGACTTATACCTACGAGCAGTACTTC	CASSPGTYTYEQYF
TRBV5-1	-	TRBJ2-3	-	TGCGCCAGCAGCTTGCCTGACCTGGGACACCCAACTAGCACAGATACGCAGTATTTT	CASSLPDLGHPTSTDTQYF
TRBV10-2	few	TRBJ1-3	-	TGCGCCAGCAAGGTGGGGCCCAGCTCTGGAAACACCATATATTTT	CASKVGPSSGNTIYF
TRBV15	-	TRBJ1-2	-	TGTGCCACCAGCAGAGATCCAGGGCCGTCCTATGGCTACACCTTC	CATSRDPGPSYGYTF
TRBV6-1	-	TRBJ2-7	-	TGTGCCAGCAGTGGAGAGGGGGGGCGCGAGCAGTACTTC	CASSGEGGREQYF
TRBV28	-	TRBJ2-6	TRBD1	TGTGCCAGCAGGACGGGACAGGTACTCTATGGGGCCAACGTCCTGACTTTC	CASRTGQVLYGANVLTF
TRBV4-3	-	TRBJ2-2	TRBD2	TGCGCCAGCAGCCAAGAAGTAGCGGGGGGGCCCGGCGGGGAGCTGTTTTTT	CASSQEVAGGPGGELFF
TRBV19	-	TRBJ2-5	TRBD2	TGTGCCAGTAGTAAGCTAGCGGGGGGCCTACCGGAGACCCAGTACTTC	CASSKLAGGLPETQYF
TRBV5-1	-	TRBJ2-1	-	TGCGCCAGCAGCTTCGGGGACTTAAGCTACAATGAGCAGTTCTTC	CASSFGDLSYNEQFF
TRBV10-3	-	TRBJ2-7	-	TGTGCCATCAGTGTAAGGACTCCTTCCTACGAGCAGTACTTC	CAISVRTPSYEQYF
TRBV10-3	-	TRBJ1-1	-	TGTGCCATCAGACAGGGTTACACTGAAGCTTTCTTT	CAIRQGYTEAFF
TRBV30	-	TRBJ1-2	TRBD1	TGTGCCTGGAGTGTTACAGGGGGAGCTAACTATGGCTACACCTTC	CAWSVTGGANYGYTF
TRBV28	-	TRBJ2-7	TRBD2	TGTGCCAGCATCAACCAGGCAAGCGGGACGCCCTACGAGCAGTACTTC	CASINQASGTPYEQYF
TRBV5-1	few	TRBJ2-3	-	TGCGCCAGCAGCCCCGGCGGTAGCGGACACACAGATACGCAGTATTTT	CASSPGGSGHTDTQYF
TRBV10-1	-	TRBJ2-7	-	TGCGCCAGCACCCTACCGCGACACGGCTACGAGCAGTACTTC	CASTLPRHGYEQYF
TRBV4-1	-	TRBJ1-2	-	TGCGCCAGCAGCCAAGATCGGGGAGTCTATGGCTACACCTTC	CASSQDRGVYGYTF
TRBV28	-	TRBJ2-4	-	TGTGCCAGCAGTTTACGTTCTGACATTCAGTACTTC	CASSLRSDIQYF
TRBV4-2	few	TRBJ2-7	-	TGTGCCAGCAGCCAAGGAGGCCCGTCCTACGAGCAGTACTTC	CASSQGGPSYEQYF
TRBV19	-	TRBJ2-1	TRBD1	TGTGCCGCATCCAGGACAGGGAATTCCAATGAGCAGTTCTTC	CAASRTGNSNEQFF
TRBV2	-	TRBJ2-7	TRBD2	TGTGCCAGCAGCGGGGGGGGAGGCTACGAGCAGTACTTC	CASSGGGGYEQYF
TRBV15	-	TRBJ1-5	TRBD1	TGTGCCACCGCCCGGGACAGGGGGGTCGGTCAGCCCCAGCATTTT	CATARDRGVGQPQHF
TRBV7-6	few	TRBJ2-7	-	TGTGCCAGCAGCCCCACATCCTACGAGCAGTACTTC	CASSPTSYEQYF
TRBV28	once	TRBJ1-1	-	TGTGCCAGCGGTGAGGGTGGAGCTTTCTTT	CASGEGGAFF
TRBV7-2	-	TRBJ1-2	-	TGTGCCAGCAGCGAAGTCAGGGACTATGGCTACACCTTC	CASSEVRDYGYTF
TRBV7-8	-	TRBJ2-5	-	TGTGCCAGCAGCTGGAGTATTGGGAGGCAAGAGACCCAGTACTTC	CASSWSIGRQETQYF
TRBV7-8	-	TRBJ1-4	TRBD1	TGTGCCAGCAGCCTCTCGCCGGGACAGGGAGACCGAAAACTGTTTTTT	CASSLSPGQGDRKLFF
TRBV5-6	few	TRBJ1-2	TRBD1	TGTGCCAGCAGCCGGACAGGGGGCGCAGGTGGCTACACCTTC	CASSRTGGAGGYTF
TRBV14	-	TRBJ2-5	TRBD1	TGTGCCAGCAGCCAAGGCAGGGGGCGGGAGACCCAGTACTTC	CASSQGRGRETQYF
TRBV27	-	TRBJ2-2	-	TGTGCCAGCAGTTTCGGGGAGAGCACCGGGGAGCTGTTTTTT	CASSFGESTGELFF